This T cell receptor beta chain was sequenced in a study of blood T cells in healthy people across ages. Study-wide results and limits: Per million T cells, TCR beta diversity dropped about linearly as age rose.

Then a second PCR, running about 6 to 12 cycles, was carried out with a sample-barcoded 5' primer and a J-beta primer mix. TCRdb independently ran MiXCR on the 5' RACE reads; one entry per CDR3 protein. Of hundreds of thousands of distinct CDR3 sequences in the sample, roughly 49% were seen once. Trimming cost V 0 bases and J 7 bases, with 8 bases left between them. Germline CDR1 SGHRS, CDR2 YFSETQ. CDR3 length: 14 amino acids. Healthy Caucasians from Russia aged roughly 6 to 90 served as donors. A word on this clonotype: Its antigen is still unknown.

Material for sequencing was blood. This TCR was recovered from a woman between 55 and 75 years old in good health. The chain has TRBV5-1 and TRBJ1-6, with D maybe TRBD1 (5 bases). CDR3 sequence: CASSLGQKNSPLHF. The CDR3 nucleotides read TGCGCCAGCAGCTTGGGACAGAAAAATTCACCCCTCCACTTT.